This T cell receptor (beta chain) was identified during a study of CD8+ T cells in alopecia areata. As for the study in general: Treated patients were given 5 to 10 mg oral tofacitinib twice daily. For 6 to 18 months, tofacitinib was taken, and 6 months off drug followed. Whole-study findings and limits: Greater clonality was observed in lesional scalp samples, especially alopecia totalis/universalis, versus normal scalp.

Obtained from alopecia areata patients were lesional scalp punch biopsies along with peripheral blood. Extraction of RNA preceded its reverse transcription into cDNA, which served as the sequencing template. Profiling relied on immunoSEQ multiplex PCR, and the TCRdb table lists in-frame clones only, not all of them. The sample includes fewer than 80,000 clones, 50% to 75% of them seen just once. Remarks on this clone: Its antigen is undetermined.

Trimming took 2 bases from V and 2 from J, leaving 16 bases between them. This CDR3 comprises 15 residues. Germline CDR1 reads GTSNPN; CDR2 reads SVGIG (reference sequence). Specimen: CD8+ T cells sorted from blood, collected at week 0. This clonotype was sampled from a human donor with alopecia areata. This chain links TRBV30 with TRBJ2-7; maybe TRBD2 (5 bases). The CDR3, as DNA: TGTGCCTGGAGTATCTCCGGGAACCTTCCCTACGAGCAGTACTTC. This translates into CAWSISGNLPYEQYF.